This is a list of T cell receptor beta chains from one sample in a study of T-cell memory formation after mild COVID-19. TCRdb reprocessed the 5' RACE reads with MiXCR, giving one entry per CDR3 protein. This table has some 300,000 distinct CDR3 sequences, around 20% appearing once. The sample consisted of PBMCs or a T cell subset sorted from them (not recorded which). These receptors were taken from a man between 18 and 29 years old who had mild COVID-19 (a few samples of this study predate the infection). Cell type and time point are not known. Each CDR3 is given with its conserved first and last residue. D genes are given only for firm matches. Clone size is shown for a subset of rows, as once, few, many or a class of expanded clone.

clone size	V gene	J gene	D gene	CDR3 protein	CDR3 DNA
many	TRBV7-8	TRBJ1-5	NA	CASSRRDGNNQPQHF	TGTGCCAGCAGCCGCAGGGATGGGAACAATCAGCCCCAGCATTTT
NA	TRBV20-1	TRBJ2-4	NA	CSARDDRGANIQYF	TGCAGTGCTAGAGATGATAGGGGGGCGAACATTCAGTACTTC
NA	TRBV27	TRBJ1-5	NA	CASKGGGGRPNQPQHF	TGTGCCAGCAAGGGGGGCGGGGGGCGGCCCAATCAGCCCCAGCATTTT
NA	TRBV5-1	TRBJ2-3	NA	CASSLVWVQGGTDTQYF	TGCGCCAGCAGCTTGGTGTGGGTGCAGGGCGGCACAGATACGCAGTATTTT
few	TRBV4-1	TRBJ1-2	NA	CASSQAESARSYGYTF	TGCGCCAGCAGCCAAGCAGAGTCAGCCCGGAGCTATGGCTACACCTTC
few	TRBV7-9	TRBJ1-3	TRBD1	CASSSDREAGNTIYF	TGTGCCAGCAGCTCGGACAGGGAAGCTGGAAACACCATATATTTT
few	TRBV11-2	TRBJ1-5	TRBD1	CASSSTGGEYQPQHF	TGTGCCAGCAGTTCGACAGGGGGCGAATATCAGCCCCAGCATTTT
NA	TRBV6-5	TRBJ2-5	TRBD2	CASRRTSGGIQETQYF	TGTGCCAGCAGACGAACTAGCGGGGGGATCCAAGAGACCCAGTACTTC
NA	TRBV12-3/TRBV12-4	TRBJ2-3	TRBD2	CASSKRLAGTTDTQYF	TGTGCCAGCAGCAAACGACTAGCGGGGACGACAGATACGCAGTATTTT
NA	TRBV7-3	TRBJ2-3	NA	CASSFLPGAGDTQYF	TGTGCCAGCAGCTTCTTACCAGGGGCCGGAGATACGCAGTATTTT
NA	TRBV7-2	TRBJ2-1	TRBD2	CASSPVQRGNNEQFF	TGTGCCAGCAGCCCGGTACAGCGGGGCAACAATGAGCAGTTCTTC
few	TRBV4-1	TRBJ1-1	NA	CASSQVGLTSTEAFF	TGCGCCAGCAGCCAAGTCGGATTGACAAGCACTGAAGCTTTCTTT
NA	TRBV10-3	TRBJ2-1	NA	CAISEFPHNEQFF	TGTGCCATCAGTGAGTTCCCACACAATGAGCAGTTCTTC
few	TRBV4-1	TRBJ2-3	NA	CASSGPGLSTDTQYF	TGCGCCAGCAGCGGGCCGGGACTTAGCACAGATACGCAGTATTTT
NA	TRBV28	TRBJ2-3	TRBD2	CASRPSLGSGGPIGTDTQYF	TGTGCCAGCAGACCTTCTCTGGGTAGCGGGGGCCCCATTGGGACAGATACGCAGTATTTT
NA	TRBV7-8	TRBJ1-2	TRBD1	CASSSAPRGQNYGYTF	TGTGCCAGCAGCTCAGCCCCAAGGGGACAGAACTATGGCTACACCTTC
few	TRBV7-2	TRBJ2-1	TRBD1	CASRLPGQGSIEQFF	TGTGCCAGCAGATTGCCGGGACAGGGGTCAATTGAGCAGTTCTTC
NA	TRBV5-1	TRBJ2-7	NA	CASSPVVGGDYEQYF	TGCGCCAGCAGCCCGGTGGTTGGGGGAGACTACGAGCAGTACTTC
NA	TRBV2	TRBJ1-2	NA	CASGQDSHGYTF	TGTGCCAGCGGGCAAGACAGCCATGGCTACACCTTC
NA	TRBV5-1	TRBJ2-1	NA	CASSLVGSPHNEQFF	TGCGCCAGCAGCTTGGTTGGCAGCCCCCACAATGAGCAGTTCTTC
NA	TRBV15	TRBJ1-1	NA	CATSNSPSVNTEAFF	TGTGCCACCAGCAACTCACCCTCAGTGAACACTGAAGCTTTCTTT
NA	TRBV2	TRBJ2-5	NA	CASSVDSEETQYF	TGTGCCAGCAGCGTAGACTCAGAAGAGACCCAGTACTTC
few	TRBV7-9	TRBJ2-1	TRBD2	CASSLVRPSGGSYNEQFF	TGTGCCAGCAGCTTAGTGCGTCCTAGCGGGGGCTCCTACAATGAGCAGTTCTTC
NA	TRBV7-2	TRBJ2-1	NA	CASSRARGAQFF	TGTGCCAGCAGCCGAGCACGGGGGGCGCAGTTCTTC
NA	TRBV12-3/TRBV12-4	TRBJ1-1	NA	CASSLRQATEAFF	TGTGCCAGCAGTTTACGACAGGCGACTGAAGCTTTCTTT
NA	TRBV5-5	TRBJ1-5	NA	CASSLAGTQPQHF	TGTGCCAGCAGCTTGGCGGGGACTCAGCCCCAGCATTTT
NA	TRBV5-1	TRBJ2-7	NA	CASSLLSGVVDEQYF	TGCGCCAGCAGCTTGCTATCCGGGGTCGTCGACGAGCAGTACTTC
few	TRBV11-2	TRBJ1-2	NA	CASSIGGEYGYTF	TGTGCCAGCAGCATTGGGGGGGAGTATGGCTACACCTTC
few	TRBV7-2	TRBJ2-3	NA	CASSLGLAATLGDTQYF	TGTGCCAGCAGCTTAGGGCTAGCAGCAACCTTGGGAGATACGCAGTATTTT
many	TRBV5-6	TRBJ2-3	TRBD2	CASSLLASGDTDTQYF	TGTGCCAGCAGCTTGTTGGCTAGCGGGGACACAGATACGCAGTATTTT
NA	TRBV21-1	TRBJ2-3	NA	CASSKRAGWTSGGPPSTDTQYF	TGTGCCAGCAGCAAACGGGCGGGGTGGACTAGCGGGGGGCCCCCTAGCACAGATACGCAGTATTTT
few	TRBV6-2/TRBV6-3	TRBJ1-5	NA	CASSSGNRNQPQHF	TGTGCCAGCAGTTCCGGGAATCGCAATCAGCCCCAGCATTTT
few	TRBV29-1	TRBJ2-7	NA	CSVLDYEQYF	TGCAGCGTTCTGGACTACGAGCAGTACTTC
few	TRBV20-1	TRBJ2-7	NA	CSAREGGYEQYF	TGCAGTGCTAGAGAAGGGGGCTACGAGCAGTACTTC
many	TRBV11-2	TRBJ2-1	NA	CASSLDPLSGREFF	TGTGCCAGCAGCTTAGACCCCCTCAGTGGTCGTGAGTTCTTC
many	TRBV12-3/TRBV12-4	TRBJ1-2	NA	CASSGVQAAGYTF	TGTGCCAGCAGTGGGGTCCAGGCAGCTGGCTACACCTTC
few	TRBV11-2	TRBJ2-5	NA	CASSLAVTQYF	TGTGCCAGCAGCTTAGCTGTGACCCAGTACTTC
NA	TRBV12-3/TRBV12-4	TRBJ1-2	NA	CASSFWGVDYGYTF	TGTGCCAGCAGTTTTTGGGGGGTCGACTATGGCTACACCTTC
NA	TRBV12-3/TRBV12-4	TRBJ1-4	TRBD1	CASSGTGEASEKLFF	TGTGCCAGCAGTGGGACAGGGGAGGCCAGTGAAAAACTGTTTTTT
few	TRBV25-1	TRBJ1-3	NA	CASSWYSGNTIYF	TGTGCCAGCAGCTGGTACTCTGGAAACACCATATATTTT
NA	TRBV7-2	TRBJ2-2	TRBD1	CSSSSMGGTGGNLGELFF	TGTTCCAGCAGCTCTATGGGGGGGACAGGGGGCAACCTCGGGGAGCTGTTTTTT
few	TRBV27	TRBJ1-6	NA	CASGGRTGPNSPLHF	TGTGCCAGCGGGGGCCGAACAGGGCCCAATTCACCCCTCCACTTT
NA	TRBV15	TRBJ2-5	TRBD1	CATSRVDQGVPETQYF	TGTGCCACCAGCAGGGTGGACCAGGGGGTCCCAGAGACCCAGTACTTC
NA	TRBV7-9	TRBJ1-2	TRBD1	CASSPGEGQGVSGGYTF	TGTGCCAGCAGCCCCGGAGAGGGACAGGGGGTTTCGGGAGGCTACACCTTC
few	TRBV12-3/TRBV12-4	TRBJ2-3	NA	CASSHHPLGVTDTQYF	TGTGCCAGCAGTCACCATCCCCTAGGGGTCACAGATACGCAGTATTTT
NA	TRBV6-2/TRBV6-3	TRBJ2-3	NA	CASSYRAKGSGTDTQYF	TGTGCCAGCAGTTACAGGGCAAAGGGAAGCGGAACAGATACGCAGTATTTT
few	TRBV12-3/TRBV12-4	TRBJ2-3	TRBD1	CASSFGDSLSSTDTQYF	TGTGCCAGCAGTTTCGGGGACAGTCTGTCTAGCACAGATACGCAGTATTTT
few	TRBV3-2	TRBJ2-1	NA	CASSQVGSSYNEQFF	TGTGCCAGCAGCCAAGTGGGTAGCTCCTACAATGAGCAGTTCTTC
NA	TRBV5-1	TRBJ2-7	NA	CASSSRDFGYEQYF	TGCGCCAGCAGCTCCCGAGACTTCGGTTACGAGCAGTACTTC
few	TRBV4-3	TRBJ1-2	NA	CASSQDGGGFNYGYTF	TGCGCCAGCAGCCAAGATGGGGGGGGTTTCAACTATGGCTACACCTTC
NA	TRBV7-9	TRBJ2-1	TRBD2	CASSFRGGPYNEQFF	TGTGCCAGCAGCTTCCGCGGGGGGCCCTACAATGAGCAGTTCTTC
few	TRBV5-1	TRBJ2-3	TRBD2	CASTDPGGNTDTQYF	TGCGCCAGTACCGACCCCGGGGGGAACACAGATACGCAGTATTTT